What follows are 20 T cell receptor beta chains derived from one specimen sequenced in a study of blood T cell repertoires in COVID-19. The protocol was immunoSEQ multiplex PCR, while the TCRdb copy is restricted to in-frame clones and leaves out a portion. The data show 180,000 or so clones, more than 75% seen once. Sequencing was done on a sample of peripheral blood. Receptor source: a man aged 40-49 years with active or convalescent COVID-19.

The rearrangement links TRBV10-3 to TRBJ1-5, with 7 bases identical to TRBD1. The germline V gene has CDR1 ENHRY and CDR2 SYGVKD. The V and J ends lost 3 bases and 5 bases, in that order; junction bases with no gene match: 4. The CDR3 is 14 residues long. CDR3 loop: CAISEGDSYQPQHF. The CDR3 nucleotides are TGTGCCATCAGTGAAGGGGACAGCTATCAGCCCCAGCATTTT.

For the CDR3, the DNA is TGTGCCAGCAGTGACCAAGGACAGGGGTGGACCGGGGAGCTGTTTTTT. This codes for CASSDQGQGWTGELFF. The chain joins TRBV6-1 to TRBJ2-2, with 9 bases matching TRBD1. With 3 bases clipped from V and 5 bases from J, the junction kept 7 bases outside the gene matches. CDR1 is MNHNS and CDR2 is SASEGT in the germline V gene. The CDR3 is 16 amino acids.

V usage is TRBV27 and J usage is TRBJ2-7, with TRBD2 as a possible D gene (5 bases). The CDR3 is 16 residues long. The V and J ends lost 7 bases and 2 bases respectively, with 21 bases between them. Germline values: CDR1 MNHEY, CDR2 SMNVEV (reference sequence). The CDR3 sequence is CASKARSGAGTYEQYF. The CDR3 nucleotides read TGTGCCAGCAAGGCCCGCAGTGGAGCCGGGACCTACGAGCAGTACTTC.

V usage is TRBV6-5 and J usage is TRBJ2-3, with TRBD1 identical over 12 bases. The germline V gene has CDR1 MNHEY and CDR2 SVGAGI. Germline trimming cut 9 bases from V and 7 bases from J; bases unmatched to any gene: 5. The length of the CDR3 is 13 residues. CDR3 coding DNA: TGTGCCAGTTGGGACAGGGGGCGCCATACGCAGTATTTT. The encoded protein is CASWDRGRHTQYF.

The chain employs TRBV3-1 (or the pseudogene TRBV3-2) and TRBJ1-1, with D hard to call. Germline V gene sequence: CDR1 LGHDT, CDR2 YNNKEL (reference sequence). The ends were cut back, 9 bases at V and 5 bases at J, with 10 bases in the middle. The CDR3 sequence is 11 residues long. DNA for the CDR3: TGTGCCAGTCAGACTGGTACTGAAGCTTTCTTT. Protein sequence: CASQTGTEAFF.

In regard to this clone: This same CDR3 is encoded by further DNA sequences in the sample. The V call is TRBV27, the J call TRBJ2-2; D not resolved. V lost 4 bases and J 3 bases, leaving 3 bases between the germline ends. The CDR3 is 12 amino acids. CDR1 and CDR2 (germline): MNHEY, SMNVEV (reference sequence). The CDR3 loop reads CASSSYTGELFF. CDR3 nucleotides: TGTGCCAGCAGTTCATACACCGGGGAGCTGTTTTTT.

This clone was found once. The genes are TRBV18 and TRBJ2-5; the D is unclear. Germline CDR1 KGHSH, CDR2 LQKENI. Between the trimmed V and J ends, which lost 0 bases and 5 bases, there was a span of 7 bases. The CDR3 totals 13 residues. The CDR3 protein is CASSPPERETQYF. CDR3 DNA: TGTGCCAGCTCACCACCGGAGAGGGAGACCCAGTACTTC.

The chain is built from TRBV15 and TRBJ2-1, with TRBD1 identical over 7 bases. V lost 2 bases to trimming and J lost 1 base; unmatched junction nucleotides: 2. This CDR3 contains 15 residues. Germline CDR1 is LNHNV and CDR2 is YYDKDF (reference sequence). CDR3 coding DNA: TGTGCCACCAGCAGAAGGGGGCAGTCCTACAATGAGCAGTTCTTC. Translating gives CATSRRGQSYNEQFF.

The chain recombines TRBV6-5 with TRBJ1-3; 8 bases are a match to TRBD1. The germline gives CDR1 MNHEY, CDR2 SVGAGI. The J segment lost 9 bases and the V segment lost 8 bases, leaving 6 bases of the junction unmatched. This CDR3 is built from 12 residues. The CDR3 region is CASGGTGATIYF. DNA of the CDR3: TGTGCCAGCGGCGGGACAGGCGCCACCATATATTTT.

This chain connects TRBV29-1 to TRBJ1-4, with a tentative D call TRBD1 (6 bases). Trimming stripped 4 bases from V and 4 bases from J, with 7 bases between. The CDR3 is 12 amino acids. Per germline, CDR1 SQVTM and CDR2 ANQGSEA. CDR3 region: CSVAGDNEKLFF. The CDR3 DNA is TGCAGCGTTGCAGGGGATAATGAAAAACTGTTTTTT. The variable domain in full, with the rest retrieved from reference TRBV29-1 and TRBJ1-4, is SAVISQKPSRDICQRGTSLTIQCQVDSQVTMMFWYRQQPGQSLTLIATANQGSEATYESGFVIDKFPISRPNLTFSTLTVSNMSPEDSSIYLCSVAGDNEKLFFGSGTQLSVL.

The chain is built from TRBV27 and TRBJ2-3; a possible D gene is TRBD2 (5 bases). V lost 5 bases and J lost 0, with 9 bases in between. The CDR3 extends over 14 amino acids. The germline V gene encodes CDR1 MNHEY and CDR2 SMNVEV (reference sequence). This chain's CDR3 is CASSLRTSTDTQYF. The CDR3 nucleotides are TGTGCCAGCAGTCTCCGGACTAGCACAGATACGCAGTATTTT.

The chain recombines TRBV6-2 or TRBV6-3 with TRBJ2-5; 7 bases align to TRBD2. Germline V gene lookup returns CDR1 MNHEY and CDR2 SVGEGT. J was trimmed by 1 base and V by 1 base; bases with no gene match: 9. This CDR3 region has 17 residues. CDR3 region: CASSYWSGASGQETQYF. CDR3 coding DNA: TGTGCCAGCAGTTACTGGTCTGGGGCTAGCGGCCAAGAGACCCAGTACTTC.

In regard to this clone: This same CDR3 is encoded by further DNA sequences in the sample. This chain connects TRBV5-1 to TRBJ2-2; 9 positions agree with TRBD1. Germline-derived CDR1 and CDR2 are SGHRS and YFSETQ. The CDR3 spans 15 residues. The junction had 4 bases not matched to a gene; V was cut back by 3 bases and J by 4 bases. CDR3 region: CASSSGTGPTGELFF. CDR3 nucleotide sequence: TGCGCCAGCAGCTCCGGGACAGGGCCCACCGGGGAGCTGTTTTTT.

The chain recombines TRBV6-1 with TRBJ1-4; D gene ambiguous. Per the germline V gene, CDR1 is MNHNS and CDR2 is SASEGT. Trimming stripped 3 bases from V and 2 bases from J, with 4 bases between. CDR3 length: 13 amino acids. The CDR3 DNA is TGTGCCAGCAGTGACAGTACTAATGAAAAACTGTTTTTT. This translates into CASSDSTNEKLFF.

This clone was seen a handful of times. The V call is TRBV7-2, the J call TRBJ2-7; D perhaps matches TRBD1 (6 bases). The CDR3 covers 15 residues. Trimming removed 2 bases from V and 5 bases from J, with 16 bases in between. Germline CDR1 SGHTA, CDR2 FQGNSA. The chain's CDR3 is CASSLSQGISNEQYF. The CDR3 region has the DNA TGTGCCAGCAGCTTATCCCAGGGGATTTCGAACGAGCAGTACTTC.

DNA for the CDR3: TGTGCCAGCAGCATGGGACACATAAACACCGGGGAGCTGTTTTTT. This translates into CASSMGHINTGELFF. V usage is TRBV5-6 and J usage is TRBJ2-2; D may be TRBD1 (6 bases). The CDR3 is made up of 15 amino acids. Germline V lookup: CDR1 SGHDT, CDR2 YYEEEE. V was clipped by 4 bases and J by 2 bases, with 12 bases between them.

The chain couples TRBV4-1 to TRBJ1-3; a weak D match, TRBD1 (5 bases). In germline, CDR1 is MGHRA, CDR2 YSYEKL. The CDR3 contains 16 residues. Deletions cut 5 bases from V and 0 bases from J, with 14 bases between. The CDR3 protein is CASSSGRGVSGNTIYF. In nucleotides, the CDR3 is TGCGCCAGCAGCTCGGGACGGGGGGTCTCTGGAAACACCATATATTTT.

The CDR3 reads CASSSGQGASFNEQYF. In nucleotides, the CDR3 is TGTGCCAGCAGCAGCGGACAGGGGGCGAGTTTTAACGAGCAGTACTTC. V is TRBV5-4 and J is TRBJ2-7; TRBD1 aligns across 11 bases. Germline CDR1 SGHNT, CDR2 YYREEE (reference sequence). The CDR3 has 16 amino acids. V dropped 4 bases and J dropped 5; count of bases not matched to a gene: 11.

The V and J genes are TRBV7-8 and TRBJ1-2, with D possibly matching TRBD1 (6 bases). The CDR3 has 15 residues. Germline V gene data show CDR1 as SGHVS and CDR2 as FQNEAQ. The germline V and J ends were trimmed by 1 base and 8 bases, with 17 bases remaining between them. Here the CDR3 reads CASSLEPQGTGGYTF. The CDR3 region has the DNA TGTGCCAGCAGCTTAGAACCCCAGGGGACCGGCGGCTACACCTTC.

This chain joins TRBV9 and TRBJ1-6, with 7 positions matching TRBD1. CDR3 length: 14 amino acids. Trimming took 5 bases from V and 7 from J; bases not matched to a gene: 6. CDR1 is SGDLS, CDR2 YYNGEE, per germline. CDR3 in amino acids: CASRRDSKNSPLHF. Written as DNA, the CDR3 is TGTGCCAGCAGAAGGGACAGCAAGAATTCACCCCTCCACTTT.